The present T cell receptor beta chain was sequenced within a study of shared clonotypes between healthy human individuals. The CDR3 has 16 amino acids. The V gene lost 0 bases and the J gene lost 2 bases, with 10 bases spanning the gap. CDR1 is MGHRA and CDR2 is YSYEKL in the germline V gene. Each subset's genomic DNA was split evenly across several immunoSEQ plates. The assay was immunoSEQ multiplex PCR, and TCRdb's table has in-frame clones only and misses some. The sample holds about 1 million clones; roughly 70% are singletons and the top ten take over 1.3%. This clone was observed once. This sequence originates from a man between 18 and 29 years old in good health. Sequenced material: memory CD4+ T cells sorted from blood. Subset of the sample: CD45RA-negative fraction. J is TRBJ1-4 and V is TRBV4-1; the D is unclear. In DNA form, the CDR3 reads TGCGCCAGCAGCCAAGACGGCGGGCGCACTAATGAAAAACTGTTTTTT. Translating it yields CASSQDGGRTNEKLFF.